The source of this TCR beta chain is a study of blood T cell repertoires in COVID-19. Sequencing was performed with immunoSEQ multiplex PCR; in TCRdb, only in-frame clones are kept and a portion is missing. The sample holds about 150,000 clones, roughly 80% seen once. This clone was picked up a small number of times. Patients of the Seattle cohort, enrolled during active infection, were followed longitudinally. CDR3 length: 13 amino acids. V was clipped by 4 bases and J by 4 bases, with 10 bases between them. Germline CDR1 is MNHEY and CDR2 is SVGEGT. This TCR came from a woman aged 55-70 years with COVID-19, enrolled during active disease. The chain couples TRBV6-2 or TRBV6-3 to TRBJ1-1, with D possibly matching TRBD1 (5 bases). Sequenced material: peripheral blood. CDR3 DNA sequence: TGTGCCAGCAGTTCTAGGGGTCCCACTGAAGCTTTCTTT. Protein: CASSSRGPTEAFF.